A single sample is the source of the 7 T cell receptor beta chains below, sequenced in a study of cytomegalovirus exposure and HLA in healthy donors. This PCR relied on a set of 60 Vbeta primers and 13 Jbeta primers. Assay used: immunoSEQ multiplex PCR; TCRdb lists only in-frame clones, some missing. Of approximately 75,000 clones listed, 80% to 90% are singletons. The sample comprised PBMCs. The receptors originated from a man in his 70s in good health and CMV-seropositive.

The chain uses TRBV11-2 and TRBJ2-7, with a tentative D call TRBD2 (5 bases). Germline values: CDR1 SGHAT, CDR2 FQNNGV. This CDR3 contains 14 residues. V was cut by 5 bases and J by 0 bases, with 11 bases left in between. CDR3 nucleotides: TGTGCCAGCAGCCCACAGACTAACTCCTACGAGCAGTACTTC. It encodes CASSPQTNSYEQYF.

The rearrangement links TRBV9 to TRBJ1-1; D is unclear. V was clipped by 3 bases and J by 5 bases, with 17 bases between them. This CDR3 is built from 15 residues. Looked up from germline, CDR1 is SGDLS and CDR2 is YYNGEE. This chain's CDR3 is CASSGPPEAATEAFF. DNA of the CDR3: TGTGCCAGCAGCGGACCTCCTGAGGCCGCGACTGAAGCTTTCTTT.

The rearrangement uses TRBV11-2 and TRBJ2-1; 7 bases agree with TRBD2. V trimming: 1 base; J trimming: 5 bases; junction bases outside the gene matches: 5. This CDR3 has 15 amino acids. From germline, CDR1 is SGHAT and CDR2 FQNNGV. The CDR3 DNA is TGTGCCAGCAGCTTAGTTGGCGGGAGCCACAATGAGCAGTTCTTC. This gives the protein CASSLVGGSHNEQFF.

This rearrangement joins TRBV7-2 to TRBJ1-2, with 7 bases fitting TRBD1. Looked up from germline, CDR1 is SGHTA and CDR2 is FQGNSA. This CDR3 is built from 14 residues. V lost 5 bases and J lost 4; bases outside the gene matches: 7. The CDR3 DNA is TGTGCCAGCAGCCTCCAGACAGGGCCCTATGGCTACACCTTC. Its translation: CASSLQTGPYGYTF.

CDR3 sequence reads: CASSLVGGGQPQHF. Written as DNA, the CDR3 is TGTGCCAGCAGTCTCGTGGGGGGGGGACAGCCCCAGCATTTT. The chain carries TRBV6-6 and TRBJ1-5; maybe TRBD1 (5 bases). The CDR3 sequence is 14 residues long. The V gene's germline CDR1 is MNHNY and CDR2 SVGAGI (reference sequence). V was clipped by 5 bases and J by 7 bases, with 15 bases between them.

This sequence joins TRBV30 and TRBJ1-5; 7 nucleotides line up with TRBD1. Germline V gene data show CDR1 as GTSNPN and CDR2 as SVGIG (reference sequence). This CDR3 contains 14 residues. J was trimmed by 7 bases and V by 0 bases; bases with no gene match: 6. CDR3 in amino acids: CAWSVKGAGQPQHF. The CDR3 region has the DNA TGTGCCTGGAGTGTAAAGGGGGCTGGACAGCCCCAGCATTTT.

The chain links TRBV5-1 to TRBJ2-5; 10 bases align to TRBD2. Germline values: CDR1 SGHRS, CDR2 YFSETQ. The CDR3 runs to 18 residues. J gave up 2 bases and V 4 bases, and 14 bases lay outside the gene matches. The CDR3 reads CASSPGATSGDIQETQYF. As DNA, the CDR3 is TGCGCCAGCAGCCCAGGGGCAACTAGCGGGGATATACAAGAGACCCAGTACTTC.